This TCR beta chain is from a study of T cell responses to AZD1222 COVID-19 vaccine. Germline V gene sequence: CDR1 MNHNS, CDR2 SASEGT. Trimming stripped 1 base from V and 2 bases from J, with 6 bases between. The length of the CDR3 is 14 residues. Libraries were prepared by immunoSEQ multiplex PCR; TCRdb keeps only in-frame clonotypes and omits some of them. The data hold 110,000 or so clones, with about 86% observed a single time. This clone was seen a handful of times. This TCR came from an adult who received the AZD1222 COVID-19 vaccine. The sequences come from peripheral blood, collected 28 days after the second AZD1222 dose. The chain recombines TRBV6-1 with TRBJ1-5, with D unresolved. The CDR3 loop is CASSEVEGNQPQHF. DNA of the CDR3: TGTGCCAGCAGTGAAGTCGAGGGCAATCAGCCCCAGCATTTT.